This is a list of T cell receptor beta chains from one sample in a study of blood T cell repertoires in COVID-19. The table came from immunoSEQ multiplex PCR; TCRdb's copy has only in-frame clones and leaves some out. There are about 120,000 clones in the sample; about four fifths occur only once, and 12% lies in the top ten. The sample was peripheral blood. All receptors come from a human donor in a cohort sampled during active COVID-19. Both conserved end residues are part of each CDR3. Fields, in order: J gene, V gene, D gene, clone size, CDR3 DNA, CDR3 protein. A D gene is named only where the DNA matches it firmly. Clone sizes are given selectively: once, few, many, or a class where the clone is expanded.

J gene: TRBJ2-5
V gene: TRBV28
D gene: NA
clone size: once
CDR3 DNA: TGTGCCAGCAGTTCCTATGGCCAGGGTGGAGAGACCCAGTACTTC
CDR3 protein: CASSSYGQGGETQYF

J gene: TRBJ2-6
V gene: TRBV3-1/TRBV3-2
D gene: NA
clone size: few
CDR3 DNA: TGTGCCAGCAGCCCTTTCGGAGGACAGTCCTCTGGGGCCAACGTCCTGACTTTC
CDR3 protein: CASSPFGGQSSGANVLTF

J gene: TRBJ2-6
V gene: TRBV6-7
D gene: TRBD1
clone size: NA
CDR3 DNA: TGTGCCAGCAGTTACGCGGACAGGGGGCTCGCTGGGGCCAACGTCCTGACTTTC
CDR3 protein: CASSYADRGLAGANVLTF

J gene: TRBJ1-1
V gene: TRBV4-3
D gene: NA
clone size: NA
CDR3 DNA: TGCGCCAGCAGCCAAGATACCACGAGCATTGGAGCTTTCTTT
CDR3 protein: CASSQDTTSIGAFF

J gene: TRBJ1-4
V gene: TRBV7-2
D gene: TRBD1
clone size: NA
CDR3 DNA: TGTGCCAGCAGGGGGACAGGAACTGAAAAACTGTTTTTT
CDR3 protein: CASRGTGTEKLFF

J gene: TRBJ1-4
V gene: TRBV20-1
D gene: NA
clone size: NA
CDR3 DNA: TGCAGTGCTAGAGGACAGGAAAAACTGTTTTTT
CDR3 protein: CSARGQEKLFF

J gene: TRBJ1-4
V gene: TRBV25-1
D gene: TRBD1
clone size: NA
CDR3 DNA: TGTGCCAGCAGTGAGATCACAGGGGCTGGCGAAAAACTGTTTTTT
CDR3 protein: CASSEITGAGEKLFF

J gene: TRBJ2-7
V gene: TRBV28
D gene: TRBD1
clone size: NA
CDR3 DNA: TGTGCCAGCACCTCGGGACAGGGGATCATCGGCGAGCAGTACTTC
CDR3 protein: CASTSGQGIIGEQYF

J gene: TRBJ2-7
V gene: TRBV5-6
D gene: TRBD2
clone size: NA
CDR3 DNA: TGTGCCAGCAGCTTCCCCGGGACTAGCGTCTACGAGCAGTACTTC
CDR3 protein: CASSFPGTSVYEQYF

J gene: TRBJ1-6
V gene: TRBV2
D gene: TRBD1
clone size: NA
CDR3 DNA: TGTGCCAGCGGACGGGACAGGGGGTCACCCCTCCACTTT
CDR3 protein: CASGRDRGSPLHF

J gene: TRBJ2-2
V gene: TRBV5-1
D gene: TRBD2
clone size: NA
CDR3 DNA: TGCGCCAGCAGCTTGGGGACTAGCGGGGGAACGAACACCGGGGAGCTGTTTTTT
CDR3 protein: CASSLGTSGGTNTGELFF

J gene: TRBJ2-2
V gene: TRBV9
D gene: NA
clone size: NA
CDR3 DNA: TGTGCCAGCAGCGCCGCGGGGACGAACACCGGGGAGCTGTTTTTT
CDR3 protein: CASSAAGTNTGELFF

J gene: TRBJ2-5
V gene: TRBV12-3/TRBV12-4
D gene: NA
clone size: NA
CDR3 DNA: TGTGCCAGCAGTCGGGACATGCAAGAGACCCAGTACTTC
CDR3 protein: CASSRDMQETQYF

J gene: TRBJ1-1
V gene: TRBV24-1
D gene: NA
clone size: NA
CDR3 DNA: TGTGCCACCAGTGACCCCCGGGGGAGCACTGAAGCTTTCTTT
CDR3 protein: CATSDPRGSTEAFF

J gene: TRBJ1-2
V gene: TRBV7-2
D gene: NA
clone size: NA
CDR3 DNA: TGTGCCAGCAGCCTTGCGCCGGGGAGTAACTATGGCTACACCTTC
CDR3 protein: CASSLAPGSNYGYTF

J gene: TRBJ2-1
V gene: TRBV29-1
D gene: NA
clone size: NA
CDR3 DNA: TGCAGCGGGCTTCAAAACAATGAGCAGTTCTTC
CDR3 protein: CSGLQNNEQFF

J gene: TRBJ2-5
V gene: TRBV6-5
D gene: TRBD2
clone size: NA
CDR3 DNA: TGTGCCAGCACCCGGGGGGAGATAGAGACCCAGTACTTC
CDR3 protein: CASTRGEIETQYF

J gene: TRBJ2-5
V gene: TRBV5-6
D gene: NA
clone size: NA
CDR3 DNA: TGTGCCAGCAGCTTACACAAAGAGACCCAGTACTTC
CDR3 protein: CASSLHKETQYF

J gene: TRBJ1-2
V gene: TRBV10-3
D gene: NA
clone size: NA
CDR3 DNA: TGTGCCATCAGTGTGGGGGAGGGGTATGGCTACACCTTC
CDR3 protein: CAISVGEGYGYTF

J gene: TRBJ2-5
V gene: TRBV5-1
D gene: TRBD2
clone size: NA
CDR3 DNA: TGCGCCAGCGGAATAAGGCCGGGACTAGCACAAGAGACCCAGTACTTC
CDR3 protein: CASGIRPGLAQETQYF

J gene: TRBJ1-2
V gene: TRBV7-9
D gene: TRBD1
clone size: NA
CDR3 DNA: TGTGCCAGCTGGTGGGGAGGACAGGGCCATGGCTACACCTTC
CDR3 protein: CASWWGGQGHGYTF

J gene: TRBJ2-5
V gene: TRBV7-2
D gene: TRBD2
clone size: NA
CDR3 DNA: TGTGCCAGCAGCGCGGGACTAGCGGGGGGTGCCCAAGAGACCCAGTACTTC
CDR3 protein: CASSAGLAGGAQETQYF

J gene: TRBJ2-7
V gene: TRBV5-4
D gene: TRBD1
clone size: NA
CDR3 DNA: TGTGCCAGCAGCTCCGGGACAGCCCTCTACGAGCAGTACTTC
CDR3 protein: CASSSGTALYEQYF

J gene: TRBJ1-2
V gene: TRBV5-5
D gene: NA
clone size: many
CDR3 DNA: TGTGCCAGCAGCTTGGGCGGGTCCTATGGCTACACCTTC
CDR3 protein: CASSLGGSYGYTF

J gene: TRBJ2-5
V gene: TRBV7-9
D gene: NA
clone size: once
CDR3 DNA: TGTGCCAGCAGCTTAGAGGATCCTTCTCAGGCCCAGTACTTC
CDR3 protein: CASSLEDPSQAQYF